These T cell receptor beta chains were read from a single sample in a study of blood T cell repertoires in COVID-19. The table came from immunoSEQ multiplex PCR; TCRdb's copy has only in-frame clones and leaves some out. The data show around 93,000 clones, 82% seen once. The specimen sequenced was peripheral blood. Receptors originate from a man older than 75 with acute or convalescent COVID-19. The CDR3 runs from the conserved cysteine through the conserved F or W. Fields, in order: J gene, V gene, D gene, clone size, CDR3 DNA, CDR3 protein. A D gene is named only where the DNA matches it firmly. Some rows have no size entry. The others give once, few or many, or a class for an expanded clone.

TRBJ2-3,TRBV5-1,TRBD1,NA,TGCGCCAGCAGCTTGACCGACAGGGATAGCACAGATACGCAGTATTTT,CASSLTDRDSTDTQYF
TRBJ1-2,TRBV3-1/TRBV3-2,TRBD1,NA,TGTGCCAGCAGCCCCAGACAGGGGTACTCCTATGGCTACACCTTC,CASSPRQGYSYGYTF
TRBJ2-3,TRBV3-1/TRBV3-2,NA,NA,TGTGCCAGCAGCCGCAAGATAACAACAGATACGCAGTATTTT,CASSRKITTDTQYF
TRBJ2-3,TRBV7-2,TRBD1,NA,TGTGCCAGCAGCCCAGACAGGGTATTCACAGATACGCAGTATTTT,CASSPDRVFTDTQYF
TRBJ2-7,TRBV5-1,TRBD1,NA,TGCGCCAGCAGCCGTGGGACAGGCCCCTACGAGCAGTACTTC,CASSRGTGPYEQYF
TRBJ2-7,TRBV15,NA,NA,TGTGCCACCAGATTTCCAGGGGACGAGCAGTACTTC,CATRFPGDEQYF
TRBJ2-5,TRBV5-1,NA,NA,TGCGCCAGCAGCCTGCCTGACAGGGAGACCCAGTACTTC,CASSLPDRETQYF
TRBJ1-1,TRBV30,NA,NA,TGTGCCTGGAGTAGTATGCAGGGAAGGACTGAAGCTTTCTTT,CAWSSMQGRTEAFF
TRBJ2-7,TRBV14,NA,NA,TGTGCCAGCAGCCATAGGGACATTTTCTACGAGCAGTACTTC,CASSHRDIFYEQYF
TRBJ1-1,TRBV7-2,TRBD1,NA,TGTGCCAGCAGCTTACCGAGGGACAGCGGCGACACTGAAGCTTTCTTT,CASSLPRDSGDTEAFF
TRBJ2-1,TRBV5-1,TRBD1,NA,TGCGCCAGCAGCTCAGGACAGGGCCCCTACAATGAGCAGTTCTTC,CASSSGQGPYNEQFF
TRBJ1-4,TRBV30,NA,NA,TGTGCCTCGAGGCGGGGCAGGGATGAAAAACTGTTTTTT,CASRRGRDEKLFF
TRBJ1-1,TRBV28,NA,few,TGTGCCAGCAGTTTGGGGAGGCAAAGAGCTTTCTTT,CASSLGRQRAFF
TRBJ1-3,TRBV6-6,NA,NA,TGTGCCAGCACCAATTCAGGGTTTGGAAACACCATATATTTT,CASTNSGFGNTIYF
TRBJ2-5,TRBV10-3,NA,NA,TGTGCCATCAGTAAGGGGGAGACCCAGTACTTC,CAISKGETQYF
TRBJ1-1,TRBV19,NA,NA,TGTGCCAGTAAGCGCGCAGACTTGAACACTGAAGCTTTCTTT,CASKRADLNTEAFF
TRBJ1-3,TRBV28,NA,once,TGTGCCAGCAGCCGTCCGGGGGGTTATGGAAACACCATATATTTT,CASSRPGGYGNTIYF
TRBJ2-1,TRBV19,TRBD1,NA,TGTGCCAGTAGTCCAACAGGGGTTCAAAATGAGCAGTTCTTC,CASSPTGVQNEQFF
TRBJ2-1,TRBV6-5,TRBD1,NA,TGTGCCTCTGGGGGACAGGACACTTACAATGAGCAGTTCTTC,CASGGQDTYNEQFF
TRBJ2-7,TRBV11-2,NA,once,TGTGCCAGCAGCTTAGATCTCCTCGGAGGGGAGCAGTACTTC,CASSLDLLGGEQYF
TRBJ2-1,TRBV5-6,TRBD2,NA,TGTGCCAGCAGCTCAACAGGGGGACTAGCGGGTTTCGATGAGCAGTTCTTC,CASSSTGGLAGFDEQFF
TRBJ2-1,TRBV9,TRBD1,NA,TGTGCCAGCAGCGCCCCCCCGGGACAGGGGCCGTACAATGAGCAGTTCTTC,CASSAPPGQGPYNEQFF
TRBJ1-4,TRBV14,NA,few,TGTGCCAGCAGCCGAGGACAAATTGAGAAACTGTTTTTT,CASSRGQIEKLFF
TRBJ2-1,TRBV28,NA,once,TGTGCCAGCAGGTTACCCGGGAGTACTCAGTTCTTC,CASRLPGSTQFF
TRBJ1-2,TRBV2,TRBD1,NA,TGTGCCAGCAGTGACATTCGCTGGACAGGCACCTTACCTAACTATGGCTACACCTTC,CASSDIRWTGTLPNYGYTF
TRBJ2-2,TRBV4-3,TRBD2,NA,TGCGCCAGCAGTCCGACTAGCGGGGCGTGGGCCTCCGGGGAGCTGTTTTTT,CASSPTSGAWASGELFF
TRBJ2-3,TRBV5-1,TRBD2,NA,TGCGCCAGCAACTCCAATCGGGGGAGGGGAAGGGATACGCAGTATTTT,CASNSNRGRGRDTQYF
TRBJ2-6,TRBV7-2,TRBD1,NA,TGTGCCAGCAGCATAAAGGGACAGGGGGCAGGTGGGGCCAACGTCCTGACTTTC,CASSIKGQGAGGANVLTF
TRBJ2-5,TRBV19,NA,NA,TGTGCCAGTAGTCAGGGGAGCCAAGAGACCCAGTACTTC,CASSQGSQETQYF
TRBJ2-2,TRBV7-2,TRBD2,NA,TGTGCCAGCAGCTCCCCAGCGGGAGTAACCGGGGAGCTGTTTTTT,CASSSPAGVTGELFF
TRBJ1-5,TRBV7-8,NA,NA,TGTGCCAGCAGCAGCCAGGGGCTGGGGAATCAGCCCCAGCATTTT,CASSSQGLGNQPQHF
TRBJ2-2,TRBV19,TRBD2,NA,TGTGCCAGTAGTATGGACTCTAGCGGGAGTTTCCCCGGGGAGCTGTTTTTT,CASSMDSSGSFPGELFF
TRBJ2-3,TRBV19,TRBD2,few,TGTGCCAGTAGTTCCGACCGGGACTACTCTCCCACTAGCACAGATACGCAGTATTTT,CASSSDRDYSPTSTDTQYF
TRBJ2-6,TRBV7-9,NA,few,TGTGCCAGCAGCTTCAGAACACCCTCTGGGGCCAACGTCCTGACTTTC,CASSFRTPSGANVLTF
TRBJ1-5,TRBV15,NA,once,TGTGCCACCAGCATCCAGGGCCAGCCCCAGCATTTT,CATSIQGQPQHF
TRBJ2-1,TRBV11-2,TRBD2,NA,TGTGCCAGCAGCTGGACTAGCGGCCAGAATGAGCAGTTCTTC,CASSWTSGQNEQFF
TRBJ2-7,TRBV10-3,TRBD1,NA,TGTGCCATCAGGGCGGACAGGGGAGGGGGGGAGCAGTACTTC,CAIRADRGGGEQYF
TRBJ1-2,TRBV30,NA,few,TGTGCCTGGAGTGGACTGGCTAACTATGGCTACACCTTC,CAWSGLANYGYTF
TRBJ2-7,TRBV6-5,NA,NA,TGTGCCAGCATAGAACAGGGCTACGAGCAGTACTTC,CASIEQGYEQYF
TRBJ2-7,TRBV11-3,NA,NA,TGTGCCAGCAGCTTAAACTACATGCCGGACTACGAGCAGTACTTC,CASSLNYMPDYEQYF
TRBJ2-7,TRBV19,TRBD2,once,TGTGCCAGTAGTCCCGGACTAGCGGGACTTGAGCAGTACTTC,CASSPGLAGLEQYF
TRBJ2-3,TRBV4-2,NA,NA,TGTGCCAGCAGCCAAGAAGGGGGAAGTAACACAGATACGCAGTATTTT,CASSQEGGSNTDTQYF
TRBJ2-2,TRBV19,NA,NA,TGTGCCAGCTGTGAGATGGATGGCGGCCCGAACACCGGGGAGCTGTTTTTT,CASCEMDGGPNTGELFF
TRBJ2-7,TRBV5-5,NA,NA,TGTGCCAGCAGCCACCCCAGTCAACCAGAGCAGTACTTC,CASSHPSQPEQYF
TRBJ1-1,TRBV10-2,TRBD1,NA,TGCGCCAGCAGTTTAGGGGGCATGAACACTGAAGCTTTCTTT,CASSLGGMNTEAFF
TRBJ1-6,TRBV5-4,NA,NA,TGTGCCAGCAGCCTCTTTGGGGGCAATAATTCACCCCTCCACTTT,CASSLFGGNNSPLHF
TRBJ1-2,TRBV3-1/TRBV3-2,NA,NA,TGTGCCAGCAGCCAAGACTTGTTATCGCGAGGCTACACCTTC,CASSQDLLSRGYTF
TRBJ1-1,TRBV7-4,NA,NA,TGTGCCAGCAGCTTAGGAGGCCGGGTTAGGAGAAGAACCTACATGAACACTGAAGCTTTCTTT,CASSLGGRVRRRTYMNTEAFF
TRBJ1-1,TRBV7-6,TRBD1,once,TGTGCCAGCAGCCCTATGGGACAGCTGAACACTGAAGCTTTCTTT,CASSPMGQLNTEAFF
TRBJ2-6,TRBV5-1,NA,NA,TGCGCCAGCAGCTTGCCTGGGCAGTCTGGGGCCAACGTCCTGACTTTC,CASSLPGQSGANVLTF
TRBJ2-7,TRBV5-8,NA,NA,TGTGCCAGCAGCTTTCTGGCCCTCTCCTACGAGCAGTACTTC,CASSFLALSYEQYF
TRBJ1-4,TRBV19,NA,NA,TGTGCCAGTAGTCGACGTGTCTTATCGACAGATCTTCGGGAAAAACTGTTTTTT,CASSRRVLSTDLREKLFF
TRBJ1-3,TRBV27,NA,NA,TGTGCCAGCCCGGTTCTTGGCACCATATATTTT,CASPVLGTIYF
TRBJ2-3,TRBV23-1,TRBD1,NA,TGCGCCAGCAGTCAGACTCAGAAAGGGACAGGGGATAGCACAGATACGCAGTATTTT,CASSQTQKGTGDSTDTQYF
TRBJ2-3,TRBV28,TRBD2,NA,TGTGCCAGCAGTACCGGGACTAGTGGTACAGATACGCAGTATTTT,CASSTGTSGTDTQYF